One T cell receptor (beta chain) is described in this entry. This clone's antigen is unknown. It has no much larger one-base neighbor in the sample; base qualities were not kept. TCRbeta CDR3 regions were amplified from genomic DNA using the immunoSEQ Assay, a bias-controlled multiplex PCR. Regarding the original processing steps: Nucleated cell counts per sample were estimated from amplification of reference gene primers within the assay. To quantify the absolute abundance of each unique TCRbeta CDR3 rearrangement, sequence reads were collapsed and filtered. Productive Simpson clonality was computed per sample as the square root of Simpson's diversity index over productive rearrangements. Held by TCRdb, this immuneACCESS table contains in-frame sequences only and omits some clones. Under half of the omission traces to an unresolved V gene where checked; the cause of the rest is unknown. The V and J calls and clone size were taken over from that table, and D and trimming were inferred from the DNA. Recorded for this sample are roughly 70,000 clones; 87% of them occurred a single time. The biggest ten clones account for 25% to 30% of the sample.

This sample was included in a study of blood T cell repertoires in COVID-19 (dated by TCRdb to the early 2020s). Background for the entire study: The collaborator samples originated in the United States, Italy and Spain and spanned the acute and convalescent phases of COVID-19. The material from the prospective study consisted of cDNA or gDNA derived from T cells, B-cell-depleted T cells, or PBMCs. Subjects who had been exposed to COVID-19, were actively infected with it, or had recovered from it provided the deeply sampled blood TCRbeta repertoires that made up the dataset. The repertoires were released in a freely available public database meant as a resource for research on the immune response to SARS-CoV-2. Samples came from the ongoing ImmuneRACE study (first 160 participants) plus 1,254 subjects from 6 global collaborators. The sample metadata nearly always contained a de-identified subject ID, COVID-19 status, age in years and sex. HLA class I and class II types, where available, came from metadata supplied by the sample provider rather than from assay-based typing.

V is pruned by 8 bases and J by 6 bases, leaving 5 bases of the junction without a gene match. CDR1 and CDR2, per the germline V gene, are SNHLY and FYNNEI. From cysteine to phenylalanine, the CDR3 is 14 amino acids long. The only DNA kept is the CDR3, 42 bases in frame from the first base. The paper's findings and limits, for the study overall: The amount of clinical and demographic metadata varied by source and participant and was provided uncurated.

Collaborating institutions collected whole blood in K2EDTA tubes following their own protocols. For TCRbeta analysis, collaborators shipped samples in one of three forms: frozen whole blood, isolated PBMCs, or DNA extracted from either of those sample types. This receptor was identified in an elderly woman with active or convalescent COVID-19. Sequencing was performed on peripheral blood. The chain employs TRBV2 and TRBJ1-6; TRBD1 agrees with 9 junctional bases. Here the CDR3 is given as CASGRTGANSPLHF. The nucleotide sequence reads as follows: TGTGCCAGCGGACGGACAGGGGCTAATTCACCCCTCCACTTT.